Following are 8 T cell receptor beta chains from one sample sequenced in a study of T-cell reconstitution after alpha-beta-depleted transplantation in children. The library targeted TCRbeta and was prepared with unique molecular identifiers. MiXCR, applied by TCRdb to the PCR reads, yields one record per CDR3 protein. Found here are 65,000 to 75,000 distinct CDR3 sequences, 4.9% of them singletons; the top ten hold 18%. The sequenced sample was PBMCs, mostly from graft donor cells, obtained 180 days after TCRalphabeta/CD19-depleted stem cell transplant. These receptors came from a boy younger than two who had a stem cell transplant for acute myeloid leukemia, so the T cells may come from the graft donor.

At least ten counts were recorded for this clonotype. V and J are TRBV5-1 and TRBJ2-7; D is unclear. The germline V gene encodes CDR1 SGHRS and CDR2 YFSETQ. V lost 2 bases to trimming and J lost 3 bases, with 12 bases between them. This CDR3 spans 14 amino acids. The CDR3 DNA follows: TGCGCCAGCAGCTTAGGCGTGGAGTTCTACGAGCAGTACTTC. Translating it yields CASSLGVEFYEQYF.

This clonotype occurred many times. The chain is built from TRBV12-3 or TRBV12-4 and TRBJ2-1; TRBD2 aligns across 9 bases. With V trimmed by 6 bases and J by 4 bases, 10 bases remained unmatched. The CDR3 has 16 amino acids. The DNA of the CDR3 is TGTGCCAGCAGCCCTTCGCGGGGGGGTGGGTACAATGAGCAGTTCTTC. This gives the protein CASSPSRGGGYNEQFF.

This clonotype showed up many times. V usage is TRBV28 and J usage is TRBJ2-3, with TRBD2 as a possible D gene (5 bases). V shed 2 bases and J shed 2 bases, with 11 bases lying between them. Germline values: CDR1 MDHEN, CDR2 SYDVKM. The CDR3 runs 15 residues. CDR3 nucleotide sequence: TGTGCCAGCAGTTTAGCGTTGGGAGACACAGATACGCAGTATTTT. Protein product: CASSLALGDTDTQYF.

The table lists this clonotype with many counts. The chain joins TRBV5-1 to TRBJ1-1; D remains unclear. Germline V CDR1 and CDR2: SGHRS, YFSETQ. Trimming took off 5 bases at V and 4 bases at J, with 12 bases between the two ends. This CDR3 is built from 13 residues. The CDR3: CASRSDGFTEAFF. Written as DNA, the CDR3 is TGCGCCAGCAGGTCGGACGGTTTCACTGAAGCTTTCTTT.

This clonotype was seen ten or more times. The CDR3 DNA reads TGTGCCACCAGCGGACTTCGGGGGGGCACAGATACGCAGTATTTT. It yields the protein CATSGLRGGTDTQYF. The genes are TRBV15 and TRBJ2-3; the match to TRBD2 covers 7 bases. Germline V gives CDR1 LNHNV, CDR2 YYDKDF (reference sequence). V lost 5 bases, J lost 1 base, and 6 bases stayed unmatched. The CDR3 loop spans 15 amino acids.

This clonotype was seen at least ten times. The gene calls are TRBV3-1 and TRBJ2-7; no clear D gene. V lost 2 bases to trimming and J lost 2 bases, with 10 bases between them. In germline, CDR1 is LGHDT, CDR2 YNNKEL (reference sequence). This CDR3 spans 14 amino acids. CDR3 nucleotide sequence: TGTGCCAGCAGCCAACCGTGGGCCACCTACGAGCAGTACTTC. Translating it yields CASSQPWATYEQYF.

In this sample, this clonotype turned up many times. The CDR3 here is CASRPGSRGLMNTEAFF. The CDR3, as DNA: TGTGCCAGCAGACCCGGGTCCAGAGGGCTAATGAACACTGAAGCTTTCTTT. The chain has TRBV6-5 and TRBJ1-1; no definite D call. Germline CDR1 MNHEY, CDR2 SVGAGI. Trimming cost V 6 bases and J 0 bases, with 20 bases left between them. The CDR3 totals 17 residues.

This clonotype was recorded many times. This rearrangement joins TRBV28 to TRBJ1-1; D is unresolved. The V end lost 7 bases, the J end lost 4 bases, and 13 bases lay between the germline ends. The CDR3 is 13 amino acids. From germline, CDR1 is MDHEN and CDR2 SYDVKM. The CDR3 sequence: CASTQDSGTEAFF. For the CDR3, the DNA is TGTGCCAGCACCCAAGATTCTGGCACTGAAGCTTTCTTT.